A single sample is the source of the 3 T cell receptor beta chains below, sequenced in a study of blood T cell repertoires in COVID-19 (dated by TCRdb to 2019 to 2021). Library construction relied on the immunoSEQ multiplex PCR assay. The table was pulled from immuneACCESS by TCRdb, which kept in-frame rearrangements only. Such tables lose some clones; where checked, under half of the loss comes from unresolved V genes, and the rest has no known cause. Within this sample are about 280,000 clones, with approximately 82% of them counted one time only. The ten largest clones represent less than 5.5% of the sample. What was sequenced was PBMCs or T cells enriched from blood (not recorded which). The source is a man in his forties who had been exposed to COVID-19.

V is TRBV18 and J is TRBJ1-1; tentative D call: TRBD1 (6 bases). The germline gives CDR1 KGHSH, CDR2 LQKENI. Trimming removed 8 bases from V and 0 bases from J, with 13 bases in between. CDR3 length equals 14 residues. Written as DNA, the CDR3 is TGTGCCAGCGCGGACAGTTGGATGAACACTGAAGCTTTCTTT. It specifies CASADSWMNTEAFF.

The chain links TRBV6-5 to TRBJ1-2, with no clear D. V shed 2 bases and J shed 3 bases, with 10 bases lying between them. The CDR3 length is 14 residues. Germline-derived CDR1 and CDR2 are MNHEY and SVGAGI. The CDR3, as DNA: TGTGCCAGCAGTTACATGCCGGGGTACTATGGCTACACCTTC. Translation: CASSYMPGYYGYTF.

This clone occurred once. The V call is TRBV6-5, the J call TRBJ1-2; TRBD1 matches at 7 bases. The germline CDR1 and CDR2 sequences are MNHEY and SVGAGI. Germline trimming cut 2 bases from V and 7 bases from J; bases unmatched to any gene: 7. The CDR3 has 14 amino acids. CDR3 nucleotides: TGTGCCAGCAGTTACGGCCAGGGGGGAAGTGGCTACACCTTC. Amino acid sequence: CASSYGQGGSGYTF.